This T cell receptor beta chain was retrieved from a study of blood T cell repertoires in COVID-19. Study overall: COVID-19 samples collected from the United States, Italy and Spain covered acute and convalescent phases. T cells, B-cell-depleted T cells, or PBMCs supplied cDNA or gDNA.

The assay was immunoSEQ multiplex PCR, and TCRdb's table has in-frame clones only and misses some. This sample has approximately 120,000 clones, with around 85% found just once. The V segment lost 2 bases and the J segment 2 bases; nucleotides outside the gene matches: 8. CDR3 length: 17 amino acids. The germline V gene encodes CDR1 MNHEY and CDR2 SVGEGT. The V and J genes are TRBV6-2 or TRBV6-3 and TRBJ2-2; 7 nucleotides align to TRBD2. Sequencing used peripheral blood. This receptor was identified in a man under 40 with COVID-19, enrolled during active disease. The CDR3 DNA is TGTGCCAGCAGTTACCGCCTAACTAGCGTCAACACCGGGGAGCTGTTTTTT. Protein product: CASSYRLTSVNTGELFF.